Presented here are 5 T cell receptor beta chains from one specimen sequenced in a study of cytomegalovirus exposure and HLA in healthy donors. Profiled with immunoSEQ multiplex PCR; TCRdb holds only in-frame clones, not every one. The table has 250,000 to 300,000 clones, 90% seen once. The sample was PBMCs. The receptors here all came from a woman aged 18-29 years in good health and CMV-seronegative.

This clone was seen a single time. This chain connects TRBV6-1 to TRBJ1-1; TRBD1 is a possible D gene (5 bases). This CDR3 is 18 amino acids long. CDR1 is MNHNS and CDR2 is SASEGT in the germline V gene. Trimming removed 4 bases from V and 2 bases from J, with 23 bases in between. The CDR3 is CASSARPPLNGGNTEAFF. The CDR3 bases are TGTGCCAGCAGTGCCAGACCTCCCTTAAACGGGGGAAACACTGAAGCTTTCTTT.

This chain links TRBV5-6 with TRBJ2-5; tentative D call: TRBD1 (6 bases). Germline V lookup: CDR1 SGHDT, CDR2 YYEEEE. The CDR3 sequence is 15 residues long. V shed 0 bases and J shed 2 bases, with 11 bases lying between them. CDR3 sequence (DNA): TGTGCCAGCAGCTTGGCCGTTGGACAGCAAGAGACCCAGTACTTC. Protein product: CASSLAVGQQETQYF.

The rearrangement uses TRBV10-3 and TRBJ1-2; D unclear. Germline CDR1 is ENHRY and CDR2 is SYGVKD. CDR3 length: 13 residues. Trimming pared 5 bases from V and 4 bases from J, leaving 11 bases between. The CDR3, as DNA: TGTGCCATCAGTTACGGGAATTCCTATGGCTACACCTTC. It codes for CAISYGNSYGYTF.

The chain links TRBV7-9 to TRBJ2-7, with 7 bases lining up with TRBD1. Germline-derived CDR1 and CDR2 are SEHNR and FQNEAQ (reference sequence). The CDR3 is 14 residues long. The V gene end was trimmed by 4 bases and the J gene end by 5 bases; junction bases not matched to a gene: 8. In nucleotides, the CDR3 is TGTGCCAGCAGCTCAGACAGGGCCCCCCACGAGCAGTACTTC. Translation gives CASSSDRAPHEQYF.

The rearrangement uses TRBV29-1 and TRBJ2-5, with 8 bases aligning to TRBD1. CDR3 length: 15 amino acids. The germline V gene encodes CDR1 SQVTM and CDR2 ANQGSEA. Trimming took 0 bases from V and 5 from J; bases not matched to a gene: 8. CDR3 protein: CSVEDHRGTWETQYF. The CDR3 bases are TGCAGCGTTGAAGATCACAGGGGGACCTGGGAGACCCAGTACTTC.